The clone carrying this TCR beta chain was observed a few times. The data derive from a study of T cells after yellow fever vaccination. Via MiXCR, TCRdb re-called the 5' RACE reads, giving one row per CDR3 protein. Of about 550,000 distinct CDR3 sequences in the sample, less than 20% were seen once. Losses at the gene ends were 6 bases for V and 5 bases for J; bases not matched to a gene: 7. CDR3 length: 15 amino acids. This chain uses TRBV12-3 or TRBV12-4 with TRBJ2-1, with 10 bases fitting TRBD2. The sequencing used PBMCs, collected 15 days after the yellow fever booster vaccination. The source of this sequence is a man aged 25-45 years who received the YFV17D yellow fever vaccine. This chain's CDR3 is CASRLAGKGDNEQFF. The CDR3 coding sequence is TGTGCCAGCAGACTAGCGGGAAAGGGAGACAATGAGCAGTTCTTC.